These 14 T cell receptor beta chains originate from one sample sequenced in a study of type 1 and type 2 diabetes patients (dated by TCRdb to 2015 to 2016). This sample was sequenced with an Illumina MiSeq. Genomic DNA from sorted T cell subsets was used as template for TCRbeta CDR3 amplification. The TCRbeta CDR3 region was amplified by multiplex PCR using 30 forward and 13 reverse primers. TCRdb applied fastp at Q25 and MiXCR to the public reads, then kept only in-frame beta chains. For every CDR3 protein sequence, its rows merge into one entry that carries the most common genes and DNA. The sample table records 270,000 or so distinct CDR3 sequences; roughly 50% of these occur just once. About 13% of the sample lies in the top ten. Sequenced input: peripheral blood mononuclear cells (PBMCs). The receptors here all came from a man younger than 35 with type 2 diabetes.

The rearrangement links TRBV30 to TRBJ2-1; D gene uncertain. The CDR3 is 13 residues long. The V and J ends lost 2 bases and 6 bases respectively, with 11 bases between them. CDR1 is GTSNPN and CDR2 is SVGIG in the germline V gene (reference sequence). In DNA form, the CDR3 reads TGTGCCTGGAGTTTCGGGTCCCTCAATGAGCAGTTCTTC. It codes for CAWSFGSLNEQFF. Full variable domain (outside the CDR3, taken from reference TRBV30 and TRBJ2-1): SQTIHQWPATLVQPVGSPLSLECTVEGTSNPNLYWYRQAAGRGLQLLFYSVGIGQISSEVPQNLSASRPQDRQFILSSKKLLLSDSGFYLCAWSFGSLNEQFFGPGTRLTVL.

This clonotype was seen a single time. The chain is built from TRBV24-1 and TRBJ2-1; D may match TRBD1 or TRBD2 (5 bases each). Germline V gene data show CDR1 as KGHDR and CDR2 as SFDVKD. The CDR3 extends over 17 amino acids. Trimming removed 4 bases at V and 5 bases at J, with 20 bases between. CDR3 sequence: CATSETASGPLDNEQFF. In nucleotides, the CDR3 is TGTGCCACCAGTGAGACCGCCTCGGGACCCCTAGACAATGAGCAGTTCTTC.

The table lists this clonotype with a few counts. The chain has TRBV7-9 and TRBJ1-1; tentatively, D is TRBD1 (6 bases). The CDR3 is 20 amino acids. Germline V gene data show CDR1 as SEHNR and CDR2 as FQNEAQ (reference sequence). Trimming removed 4 bases at V and 4 bases at J, with 31 bases between. In nucleotides, the CDR3 is TGTGCCAGCAGCTACACTAAACCCGGCGTGGGGGGCAGCGGAGGCACTGAAGCTTTCTTT. Its translation is CASSYTKPGVGGSGGTEAFF.

This clonotype has ten or more counts. The rearrangement joins TRBV10-3 to TRBJ1-2, with D tentatively TRBD1 (5 bases). Per germline, CDR1 ENHRY and CDR2 SYGVKD. This CDR3 region has 14 residues. Trimming shortened V by 4 bases and J by 4 bases, and 13 bases separated the two germline ends. CDR3 sequence: CAISGGLFGYGYTF. Here the CDR3 DNA reads TGTGCCATCAGTGGGGGACTTTTCGGCTATGGCTACACCTTC.

This clonotype was detected only once. The chain combines TRBV28 with TRBJ1-1; D is unclear. The CDR3 covers 13 residues. Germline loops: CDR1 MDHEN, CDR2 SYDVKM. With 6 bases removed from V and 3 bases from J, the gap between germline ends came to 11 bases. The CDR3 sequence: CASRSLGYTEAFF. CDR3 DNA sequence: TGTGCCAGCAGATCCCTAGGGTACACTGAAGCTTTCTTT.

This clonotype was counted between two and nine times. V usage is TRBV30 and J usage is TRBJ1-1, with D uncertain. Germline CDR1 is GTSNPN and CDR2 is SVGIG (reference sequence). With 3 bases removed from V and 1 base from J, the gap between germline ends came to 18 bases. The CDR3 is made up of 16 amino acids. CDR3 loop: CAWSGRPLPKNTEAFF. The CDR3 DNA sequence: TGTGCCTGGAGCGGGCGACCTTTACCTAAGAACACTGAAGCTTTCTTT.

The rearrangement joins TRBV19 to TRBJ2-2, with 9 bases lining up with TRBD2. CDR1 is LNHDA, CDR2 SQIVND, per germline (reference sequence). The CDR3 is 15 amino acids. Losses at the gene ends were 5 bases for V and 11 bases for J; bases not matched to a gene: 12. As DNA, the CDR3 is TGTGCCAGTAGTCTTCCCGCGGGGGGGCCCCGAGAGCTGTTTTTT. Translation: CASSLPAGGPRELFF.

This sequence joins TRBV2 and TRBJ1-1; 12 bases match TRBD1. Per germline, CDR1 SNHLY and CDR2 FYNNEI. V gave up 10 bases and J gave up 6 bases; unmatched junction bases: 9. The CDR3 totals 14 residues. The CDR3 reads CATIGTGGSPEAFF. In DNA, the CDR3 is TGTGCCACGATCGGGACAGGGGGCTCCCCTGAAGCTTTCTTT.

Details on this clonotype: The junction departs from germline at one end; a sequencing error may be responsible. The gene calls are TRBV2 and TRBJ2-7, with TRBD2 matching over 10 bases. CDR3 length: 19 amino acids. Per germline, CDR1 SNHLY and CDR2 FYNNEI. CDR3 loop: CASSEASLLAGLDSYEQYF. The CDR3 nucleotides read TGTGCCAGCAGTGAAGCGTCCCTACTAGCGGGATTAGATTCCTACGAGCAATACTTC.

The V and J genes are TRBV20-1 and TRBJ2-5; TRBD1 is a possible D gene (6 bases). The end of the DNA fits TRBJ2-1 better, so the J call may be wrong. In germline, CDR1 is DFQATT, CDR2 SNEGSKA (reference sequence). This CDR3 contains 11 residues. The CDR3 sequence: CSARVGAEQFF. CDR3 nucleotides: TGCAGTGCTAGGGTGGGGGCGGAGCAGTTCTTC.

A remark on this clonotype: One end of the junction is discordant with germline, which a read error may explain. The V gene is TRBV11-3, the J gene TRBJ2-3; tentative D call: TRBD2 (6 bases). From germline, CDR1 is SGHNT and CDR2 YENEEA. The CDR3 is made up of 16 amino acids. CDR3 nucleotide sequence: TGTGCCAGCAGCCTAAGGACTAAACCTCGCACAGATACGCAATATTTT. Its translation: CASSLRTKPRTDTQYF.

The gene calls are TRBV7-8 and TRBJ2-7, with TRBD2 as a possible D gene (6 bases). V was shortened by 3 bases and J by 4 bases, with 13 bases between the two germline ends. Germline V gene sequence: CDR1 SGHVS, CDR2 FQNEAQ. The CDR3 covers 14 residues. As DNA, the CDR3 is TGTGCCAGCAGCTTCGGAGGGCCTTTATACGAGCAGTACTTC. It yields the protein CASSFGGPLYEQYF.

The chain links TRBV7-8 to TRBJ1-2; D remains unclear. This CDR3 is 13 amino acids long. Trimming removed 1 base at V and 7 bases at J, with 10 bases between. From germline, CDR1 is SGHVS and CDR2 FQNEAQ. The CDR3 sequence: CASSLDPASGYTF. The CDR3 DNA follows: TGTGCCAGCAGCTTAGATCCGGCGAGTGGCTACACCTTC.

The CDR3 DNA reads as TGTGCCAGTCTCCCCCCCTCGGGACAGCCTAATGAAAAACTGTTTTTT. As protein: CASLPPSGQPNEKLFF. V is TRBV19 and J is TRBJ1-4, with 7 bases aligning to TRBD1. Per germline, CDR1 LNHDA and CDR2 SQIVND (reference sequence). V gave up 8 bases and J gave up 3 bases; unmatched junction bases: 12. The CDR3 contains 16 residues.